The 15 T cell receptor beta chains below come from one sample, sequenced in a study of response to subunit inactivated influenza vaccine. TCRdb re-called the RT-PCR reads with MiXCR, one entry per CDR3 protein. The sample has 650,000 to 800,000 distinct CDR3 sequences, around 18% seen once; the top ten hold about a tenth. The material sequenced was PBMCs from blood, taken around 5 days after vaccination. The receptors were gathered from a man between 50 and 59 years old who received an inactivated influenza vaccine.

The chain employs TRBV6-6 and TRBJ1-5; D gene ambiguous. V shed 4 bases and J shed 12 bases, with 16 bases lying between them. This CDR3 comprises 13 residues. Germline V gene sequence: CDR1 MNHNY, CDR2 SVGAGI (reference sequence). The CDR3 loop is CASSSDMDVGQHF. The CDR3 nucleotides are TGTGCCAGCAGTTCCGACATGGATGTTGGCCAGCATTTT.

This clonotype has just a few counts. The CDR3 DNA is TGCAGTGCTAGAGAGGTCAGGTCCTACGAGCAGTACTTC. The encoded protein is CSAREVRSYEQYF. This chain links TRBV20-1 with TRBJ2-7; D is ambiguous. The CDR3 consists of 13 residues. The V and J ends lost 0 bases and 1 base respectively, with 7 bases between them. In germline, CDR1 is DFQATT, CDR2 SNEGSKA (reference sequence).

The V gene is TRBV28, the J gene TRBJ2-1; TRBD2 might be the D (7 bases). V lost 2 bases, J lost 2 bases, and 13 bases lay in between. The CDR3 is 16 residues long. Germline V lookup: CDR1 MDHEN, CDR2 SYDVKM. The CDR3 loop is CASSLRGRAPYNEQFF. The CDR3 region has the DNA TGTGCCAGCAGTTTAAGGGGGAGGGCCCCCTACAATGAGCAGTTCTTC. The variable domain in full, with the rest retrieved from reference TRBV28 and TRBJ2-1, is DVKVTQSSRYLVKRTGEKVFLECVQDMDHENMFWYRQDPGLGLRLIYFSYDVKMKEKGDIPEGYSVSREKKERFSLILESASTNQTSMYLCASSLRGRAPYNEQFFGPGTRLTVL.

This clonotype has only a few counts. As DNA, the CDR3 is TGTGCCAGCTCGCAAGACAGCAGGGAGACCCAGTACTTC. Its protein product is CASSQDSRETQYF. V gene TRBV18 combines with J gene TRBJ2-5, with a tentative D call TRBD1 (5 bases). CDR3 length: 13 amino acids. The V end lost 6 bases, the J end lost 5 bases, and 13 bases lay between the germline ends. Germline CDR1 reads KGHSH; CDR2 reads LQKENI.

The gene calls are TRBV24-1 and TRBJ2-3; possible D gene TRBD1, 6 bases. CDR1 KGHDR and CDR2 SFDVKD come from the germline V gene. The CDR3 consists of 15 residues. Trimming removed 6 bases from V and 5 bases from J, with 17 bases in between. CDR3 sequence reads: CATSSGTFLGDTQYF. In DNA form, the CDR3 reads TGTGCCACCAGTTCCGGGACATTCCTTGGAGATACGCAGTATTTT.

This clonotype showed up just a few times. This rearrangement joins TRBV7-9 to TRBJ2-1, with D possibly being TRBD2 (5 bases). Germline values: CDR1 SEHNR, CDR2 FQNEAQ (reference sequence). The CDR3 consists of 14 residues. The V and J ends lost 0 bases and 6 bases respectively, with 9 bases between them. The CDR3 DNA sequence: TGTGCCAGCAGCTTAGCGGGAGCGCTCAATGAGCAGTTCTTC. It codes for CASSLAGALNEQFF.

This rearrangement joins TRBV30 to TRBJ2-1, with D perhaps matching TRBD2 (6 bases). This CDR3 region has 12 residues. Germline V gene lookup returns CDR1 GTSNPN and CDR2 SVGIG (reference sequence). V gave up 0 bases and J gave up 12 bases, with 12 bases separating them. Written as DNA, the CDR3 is TGTGCCTGGAGTGTACCCTCCGGGAGGCAGTTCTTC. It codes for CAWSVPSGRQFF.

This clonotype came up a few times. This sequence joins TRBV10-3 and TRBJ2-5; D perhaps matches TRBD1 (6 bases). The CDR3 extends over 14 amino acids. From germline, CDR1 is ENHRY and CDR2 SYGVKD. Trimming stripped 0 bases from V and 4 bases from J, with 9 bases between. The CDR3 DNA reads TGTGCCATCAGTGAGTCAGTAGGGGGAGAGACCCAGTACTTC. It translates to CAISESVGGETQYF.

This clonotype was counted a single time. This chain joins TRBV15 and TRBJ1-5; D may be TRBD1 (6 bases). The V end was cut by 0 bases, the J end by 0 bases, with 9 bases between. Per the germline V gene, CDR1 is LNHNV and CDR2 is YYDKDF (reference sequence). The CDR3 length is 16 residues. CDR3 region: CATSRDSGVSNQPQHF. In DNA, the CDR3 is TGTGCCACCAGCAGAGATTCAGGGGTTAGCAATCAGCCCCAGCATTTT.

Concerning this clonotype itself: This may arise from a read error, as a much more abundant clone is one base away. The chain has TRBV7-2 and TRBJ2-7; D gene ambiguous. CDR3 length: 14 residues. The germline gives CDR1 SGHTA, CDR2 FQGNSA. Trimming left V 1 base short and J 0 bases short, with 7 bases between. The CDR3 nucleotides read TGTGCCAGCAGCTTAGAACAGAGCTCCTACGAGCAGTACTTC. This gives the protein CASSLEQSSYEQYF.

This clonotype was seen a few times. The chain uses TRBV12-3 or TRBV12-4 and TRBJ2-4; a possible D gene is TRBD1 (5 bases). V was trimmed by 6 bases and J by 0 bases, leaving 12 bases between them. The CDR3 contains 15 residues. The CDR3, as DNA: TGTGCCAGCAGGCAGCAGGGCGTAGCCAAAAACATTCAGTACTTC. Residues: CASRQQGVAKNIQYF.

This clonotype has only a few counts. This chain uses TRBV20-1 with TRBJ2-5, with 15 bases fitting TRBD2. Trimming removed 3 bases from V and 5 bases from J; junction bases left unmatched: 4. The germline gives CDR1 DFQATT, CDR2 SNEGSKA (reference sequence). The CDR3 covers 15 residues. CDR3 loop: CSARGLAGGDETQYF. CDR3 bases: TGCAGTGCTAGGGGACTAGCGGGAGGTGATGAGACCCAGTACTTC.

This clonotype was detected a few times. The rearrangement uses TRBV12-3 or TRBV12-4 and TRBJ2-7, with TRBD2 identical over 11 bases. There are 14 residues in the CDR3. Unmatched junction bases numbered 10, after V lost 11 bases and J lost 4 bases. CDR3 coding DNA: TGTGCCTCTAAAATTACTAGCGGGAGTTACGAGCAGTACTTC. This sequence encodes CASKITSGSYEQYF.

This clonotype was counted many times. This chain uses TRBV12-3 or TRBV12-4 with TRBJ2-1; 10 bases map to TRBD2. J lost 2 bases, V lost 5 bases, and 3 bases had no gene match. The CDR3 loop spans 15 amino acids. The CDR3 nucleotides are TGTGCCAGCAGTCCTAGCGGGGGACCCTACAATGAGCAGTTCTTC. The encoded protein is CASSPSGGPYNEQFF.

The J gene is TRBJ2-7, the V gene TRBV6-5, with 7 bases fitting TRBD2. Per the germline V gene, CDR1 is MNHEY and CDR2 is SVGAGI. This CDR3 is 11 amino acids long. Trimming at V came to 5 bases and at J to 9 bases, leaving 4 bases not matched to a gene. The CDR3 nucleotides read TGTGCCAGCAGTCCCGGGGGGATGCAGTACTTC. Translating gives CASSPGGMQYF.